Listed below are T cell receptor beta chains from one sample, sequenced in a study of blood T cell repertoires in COVID-19. Sequencing used immunoSEQ multiplex PCR; TCRdb keeps in-frame clones, though not all of them. The sample carries 85,000 to 110,000 clones, 80% to 90% recorded once. What was sequenced was peripheral blood. The receptor set was obtained from a human donor in a cohort sampled during active COVID-19. The CDR3 runs from the conserved cysteine through the conserved F or W. Each record gives: J gene, clone size, CDR3 length, V gene, D gene, CDR3 protein, CDR3 DNA. D genes are given only for firm matches. Size is omitted from some rows. Given values are once, few, many or a class for expanded clones.

TRBJ2-1	-	14	TRBV5-1	-	CASRRGTGNNEQFF	TGCGCCAGCAGACGTGGGACTGGGAACAATGAGCAGTTCTTC
TRBJ1-2	-	15	TRBV7-9	TRBD1	CASSSYRGRNYGYTF	TGTGCCAGCAGCAGCTACAGGGGGCGTAACTATGGCTACACCTTC
TRBJ1-5	-	16	TRBV19	TRBD1	CASSTGTGYSNQPQHF	TGTGCCAGTAGTACCGGGACAGGTTATAGCAATCAGCCCCAGCATTTT
TRBJ1-1	-	14	TRBV5-1	-	CASSFRDMNTEAFF	TGCGCCAGCAGCTTCAGGGACATGAACACTGAAGCTTTCTTT
TRBJ1-1	once	11	TRBV7-9	-	CASSERAEAFF	TGTGCCAGCAGCGAGAGGGCTGAAGCTTTCTTT
TRBJ2-5	-	14	TRBV11-2	-	CASSSSTGSETQYF	TGTGCCAGCAGCTCAAGCACAGGGTCGGAGACCCAGTACTTC
TRBJ1-2	once	15	TRBV11-2	-	CASSLSREEGFGYTF	TGTGCCAGCAGCTTAAGCAGGGAGGAGGGGTTCGGCTACACCTTC
TRBJ2-7	few	17	TRBV27	TRBD2	CASSANLAGGRRYEQYF	TGTGCCAGCAGTGCCAACTTAGCGGGAGGGCGCAGGTACGAGCAGTACTTC
TRBJ1-2	-	17	TRBV30	-	CAWSASQTRTTFYGYTF	TGTGCCTGGAGTGCATCCCAAACAAGGACAACCTTTTATGGCTACACCTTC
TRBJ1-4	-	13	TRBV14	-	CASSRQLNEKLFF	TGTGCCAGCAGCCGACAGCTTAATGAAAAACTGTTTTTT
TRBJ2-7	once	19	TRBV18	-	CASSYGTGYGQRGSYEQYF	TGTGCCAGCTCATACGGGACTGGCTATGGTCAGAGGGGCTCCTACGAGCAGTACTTC
TRBJ2-3	-	14	TRBV5-1	-	CASSVGGTTDTQYF	TGCGCCAGCAGCGTTGGAGGGACGACAGATACGCAGTATTTT
TRBJ2-7	-	14	TRBV29-1	TRBD1	CSVVSGQDSYEQYF	TGCAGCGTTGTCTCTGGACAGGATTCCTACGAGCAGTACTTC
TRBJ2-3	-	15	TRBV6-4	-	CASSDSGGSTDTQYF	TGTGCCAGCAGTGACTCGGGCGGGAGCACAGATACGCAGTATTTT
TRBJ2-1	-	12	TRBV5-1	-	CASSESRNEQFF	TGCGCCAGCAGCGAATCTAGGAATGAGCAGTTCTTC
TRBJ1-1	-	17	TRBV5-1	-	CASSGGRVIKKLAEAFF	TGCGCCAGCAGCGGGGGCCGGGTGATTAAGAAACTCGCTGAAGCTTTCTTT
TRBJ1-5	-	15	TRBV6-5	TRBD1	CASSYGTGANQPQHF	TGTGCCAGCAGTTACGGGACAGGGGCTAATCAGCCCCAGCATTTT
TRBJ2-7	-	14	TRBV7-2	-	CASSLVVRNYEQYF	TGTGCCAGCAGCTTAGTAGTTAGAAACTACGAGCAGTACTTC
TRBJ2-3	-	16	TRBV20-1	TRBD2	CSASVPSGRGADTQYF	TGCAGTGCTAGTGTCCCTAGCGGGAGAGGAGCAGATACGCAGTATTTT
TRBJ2-1	-	14	TRBV19	TRBD2	CASSSGTSFDEQFF	TGTGCCAGTAGTTCCGGGACTAGTTTCGATGAGCAGTTCTTC
TRBJ2-6	-	18	TRBV6-2/TRBV6-3	TRBD1	CASSLIGDRVPGANVLTF	TGTGCCAGCAGCCTGATTGGGGACAGGGTCCCTGGGGCCAACGTCCTGACTTTC
TRBJ1-5	-	12	TRBV29-1	TRBD1	CSVVSGTEPQHF	TGCAGCGTTGTTTCCGGGACAGAGCCCCAGCATTTT
TRBJ1-6	-	16	TRBV7-2	TRBD1	CASSPGTGGAYSPLHF	TGTGCCAGCAGCCCCGGGACAGGGGGCGCGTATTCACCCCTCCACTTT
TRBJ1-2	-	13	TRBV5-6	-	CASSSGQGYGYTF	TGTGCCAGCAGCTCGGGACAAGGGTATGGCTACACCTTC
TRBJ1-1	-	17	TRBV5-1	-	CASSFSRGGVSNTEAFF	TGCGCCAGCAGCTTCTCCAGGGGAGGGGTCTCTAACACTGAAGCTTTCTTT
TRBJ2-3	-	15	TRBV5-1	TRBD2	CASSTSGGATDTQYF	TGCGCCAGCTCTACTAGCGGGGGTGCCACAGATACGCAGTATTTT
TRBJ2-7	-	15	TRBV10-3	TRBD1	CAISPQAGGRYEQYF	TGTGCCATCTCGCCCCAGGCAGGGGGCCGCTACGAGCAGTACTTC
TRBJ1-1	-	14	TRBV7-9	TRBD1	CASSPGQGNTEAFF	TGTGCCAGCAGCCCAGGACAGGGGAACACTGAAGCTTTCTTT
TRBJ2-3	once	19	TRBV11-2	TRBD2	CASSLEGGLAGSLTDTQYF	TGTGCCAGCAGCTTAGAGGGTGGGCTAGCGGGGTCTCTCACAGATACGCAGTATTTT
TRBJ2-7	-	14	TRBV9	TRBD2	CASSVGGSVYEQYF	TGTGCCAGCAGCGTAGGCGGGAGTGTATACGAGCAGTACTTC
TRBJ2-1	-	14	TRBV28	TRBD2	CASSPGGAGAEQFF	TGTGCCAGCAGCCCCGGGGGAGCGGGAGCTGAGCAGTTCTTC
TRBJ1-5	-	16	TRBV9	-	CASPALVQNSNQPQHF	TGTGCCAGCCCCGCCCTGGTACAGAATAGCAATCAGCCCCAGCATTTT
TRBJ2-3	-	15	TRBV30	TRBD1	CAWNTGTGHTDTQYF	TGTGCCTGGAATACCGGGACAGGGCACACAGATACGCAGTATTTT
TRBJ2-7	-	16	TRBV28	TRBD1	CASSSRGTGRAYEQYF	TGTGCCAGCAGCAGCCGAGGGACAGGGAGGGCCTACGAGCAGTACTTC
TRBJ2-7	-	15	TRBV5-4	TRBD2	CASSLKRELGYEQYF	TGTGCCAGCAGCTTAAAGCGGGAGCTTGGCTACGAGCAGTACTTC
TRBJ2-3	-	16	TRBV7-3	TRBD2	CASSLTGEGLTDTQYF	TGTGCCAGCAGCTTAACCGGGGAGGGTCTCACAGATACGCAGTATTTT
TRBJ1-5	-	15	TRBV19	TRBD1	CASSMGGQGDQPQHF	TGTGCCAGTAGTATGGGGGGACAGGGTGATCAGCCCCAGCATTTT
TRBJ1-1	once	14	TRBV7-9	TRBD1	CASSFGQGETEAFF	TGTGCCAGCAGCTTTGGACAGGGGGAGACTGAAGCTTTCTTT
TRBJ1-6	-	12	TRBV25-1	-	CASSNPNSPLHF	TGTGCCAGCAGTAATCCGAATTCACCCCTCCACTTT
TRBJ1-1	-	13	TRBV14	-	CASSAISGFEAFF	TGTGCCAGCAGCGCCATATCAGGATTTGAGGCTTTCTTT
TRBJ2-1	-	17	TRBV7-2	TRBD2	CASSLQAGMSSYNEQFF	TGTGCCAGCAGCCTCCAAGCGGGGATGAGCTCCTACAATGAGCAGTTCTTC
TRBJ1-2	few	14	TRBV6-6	TRBD1	CASSYQGDNYGYTF	TGTGCCAGCAGTTACCAGGGGGATAACTATGGCTACACCTTC
TRBJ2-2	-	17	TRBV7-3	TRBD2	CASSSLAGGPDTGELFF	TGTGCCAGCAGCTCCTTAGCGGGGGGGCCGGACACCGGGGAGCTGTTTTTT
TRBJ2-1	once	14	TRBV7-9	TRBD1	CASSLTGEHYEQFF	TGTGCCAGCAGCTTAACAGGGGAGCACTATGAGCAGTTCTTC
TRBJ2-7	-	16	TRBV11-2	TRBD2	CASSPPGVAGVLEQYF	TGTGCCAGCAGCCCGCCTGGGGTAGCGGGAGTACTGGAGCAGTACTTC
TRBJ2-3	-	17	TRBV7-8	-	CASRRHLNVEGTDTQYF	TGTGCCAGCAGACGTCACCTAAATGTCGAGGGCACAGATACGCAGTATTTT
TRBJ2-7	-	13	TRBV25-1	-	CATSLAGTYEQYF	TGTGCCACCTCTCTGGCAGGGACCTACGAGCAGTACTTC
TRBJ2-1	-	14	TRBV7-8	-	CASSFGSSRDEQFF	TGTGCCAGCAGCTTTGGTAGTTCGCGGGATGAGCAGTTCTTC
TRBJ1-2	-	14	TRBV27	TRBD1	CASSLDRVNYGYTF	TGTGCCAGCAGTTTGGACAGGGTGAACTATGGCTACACCTTC
TRBJ1-4	-	15	TRBV15	-	CATSPIGRGNEKLFF	TGTGCCACCAGCCCAATAGGGCGGGGGAATGAAAAACTGTTTTTT
TRBJ2-1	-	12	TRBV5-6	-	CASSLGRGEQFF	TGTGCCAGCAGCTTGGGTCGGGGTGAGCAGTTCTTC
TRBJ1-2	-	13	TRBV12-3/TRBV12-4	-	CASMETGNYGYTF	TGTGCCAGCATGGAGACGGGGAACTATGGCTACACCTTC
TRBJ2-1	-	21	TRBV24-1	TRBD2	CATSDPGTSGRAPSSYNEQFF	TGTGCCACCAGTGATCCCGGGACTAGCGGGAGGGCCCCAAGCTCCTACAATGAGCAGTTCTTC